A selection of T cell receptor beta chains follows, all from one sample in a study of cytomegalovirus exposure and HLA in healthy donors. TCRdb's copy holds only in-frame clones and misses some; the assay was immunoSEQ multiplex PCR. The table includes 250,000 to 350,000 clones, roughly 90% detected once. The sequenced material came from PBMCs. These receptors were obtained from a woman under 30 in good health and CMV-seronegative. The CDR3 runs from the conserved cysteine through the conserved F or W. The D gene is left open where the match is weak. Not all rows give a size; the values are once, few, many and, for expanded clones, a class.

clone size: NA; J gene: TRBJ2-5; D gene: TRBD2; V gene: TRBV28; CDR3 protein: CASSLNSGRLQETQYF; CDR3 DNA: TGTGCCAGCAGTTTAAACAGCGGGAGGCTCCAAGAGACCCAGTACTTC
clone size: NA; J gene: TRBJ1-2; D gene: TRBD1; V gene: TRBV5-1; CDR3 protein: CASSLGTGLIYGYTF; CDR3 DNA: TGCGCCAGCAGCTTGGGGACAGGGCTGATCTATGGCTACACCTTC
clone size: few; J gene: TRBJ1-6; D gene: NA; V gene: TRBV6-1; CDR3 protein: CASSGGGVSPLHF; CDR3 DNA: TGTGCCAGCAGTGGGGGAGGGGTTTCACCCCTCCACTTT
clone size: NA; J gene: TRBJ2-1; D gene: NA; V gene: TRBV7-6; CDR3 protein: CASSLDATDNEQFF; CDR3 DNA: TGTGCCAGCAGCTTAGACGCGACAGATAATGAGCAGTTCTTC
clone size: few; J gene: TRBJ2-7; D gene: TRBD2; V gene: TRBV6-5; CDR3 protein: CASSPSGSSYEQYF; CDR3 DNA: TGTGCCAGCAGCCCTAGCGGTTCCTCCTACGAGCAGTACTTC
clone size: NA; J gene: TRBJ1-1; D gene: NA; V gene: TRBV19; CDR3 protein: CASSLDTNTEAFF; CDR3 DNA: TGTGCCAGTAGCCTCGACACGAACACTGAAGCTTTCTTT
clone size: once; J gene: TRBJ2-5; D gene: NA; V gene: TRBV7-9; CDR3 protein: CASNSDRSQETQYF; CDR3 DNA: TGTGCCAGCAACTCCGACAGGTCACAAGAGACCCAGTACTTC
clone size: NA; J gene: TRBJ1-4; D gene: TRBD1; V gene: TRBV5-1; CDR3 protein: CASSTGQAGEKLFF; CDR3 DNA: TGCGCCAGCAGCACGGGACAGGCAGGTGAAAAACTGTTTTTT
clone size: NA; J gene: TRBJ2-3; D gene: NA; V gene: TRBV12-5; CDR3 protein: CASGPAGGASTDTQYF; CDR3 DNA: TGTGCTAGTGGTCCTGCCGGGGGAGCTAGCACAGATACGCAGTATTTT
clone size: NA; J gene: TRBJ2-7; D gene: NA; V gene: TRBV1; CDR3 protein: CPHNLLAGGYEQYF; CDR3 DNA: TGCCCCCATAATCTATTAGCGGGAGGCTACGAGCAGTACTTC
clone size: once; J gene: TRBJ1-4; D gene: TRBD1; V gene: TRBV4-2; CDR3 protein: CASSLFTGTATNEKLFF; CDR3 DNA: TGTGCCAGCAGCCTCTTTACCGGGACAGCAACTAATGAAAAACTGTTTTTT
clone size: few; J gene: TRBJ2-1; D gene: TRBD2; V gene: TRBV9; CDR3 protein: CASSVSGGSEQFF; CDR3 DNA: TGTGCCAGCAGCGTGTCGGGAGGGAGTGAGCAGTTCTTC
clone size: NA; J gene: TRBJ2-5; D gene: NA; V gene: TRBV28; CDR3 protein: CASSFGQETQYF; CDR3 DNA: TGTGCCAGCAGTTTCGGCCAAGAGACCCAGTACTTC
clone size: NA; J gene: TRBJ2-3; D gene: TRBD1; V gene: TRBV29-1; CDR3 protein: CSAGQGLGTDTQYF; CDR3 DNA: TGCAGCGCCGGACAGGGTTTAGGCACAGATACGCAGTATTTT
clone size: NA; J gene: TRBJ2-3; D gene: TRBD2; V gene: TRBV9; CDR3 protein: CASGRGADTQYF; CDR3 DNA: TGTGCCAGCGGCCGGGGGGCAGATACGCAGTATTTT
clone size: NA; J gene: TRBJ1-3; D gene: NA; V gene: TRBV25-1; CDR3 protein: CASSVLYGNTIYF; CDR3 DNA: TGTGCCAGCAGTGTATTATATGGAAACACCATATATTTT
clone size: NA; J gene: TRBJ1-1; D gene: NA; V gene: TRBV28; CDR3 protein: CASSLWAADEAFF; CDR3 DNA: TGTGCCAGCAGTTTATGGGCCGCCGATGAAGCTTTCTTT
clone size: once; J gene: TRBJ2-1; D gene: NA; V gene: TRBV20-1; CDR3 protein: CSATFNEQFF; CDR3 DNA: TGCAGTGCTACCTTTAATGAGCAGTTCTTC
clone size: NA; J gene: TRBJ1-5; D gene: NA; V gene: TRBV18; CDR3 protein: CASSPGGFNQPQHF; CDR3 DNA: TGTGCCAGCTCACCAGGAGGGTTTAATCAGCCCCAGCATTTT
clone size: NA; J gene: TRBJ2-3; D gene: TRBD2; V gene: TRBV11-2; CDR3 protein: CASSPTRASGRPDTQYF; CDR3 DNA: TGTGCCAGCAGCCCAACTCGGGCTAGCGGGAGGCCAGATACGCAGTATTTT
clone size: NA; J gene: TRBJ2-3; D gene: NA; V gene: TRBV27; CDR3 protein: CASSLLRARGTDTQYF; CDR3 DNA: TGTGCCAGCAGTTTACTGCGGGCTAGAGGCACAGATACGCAGTATTTT
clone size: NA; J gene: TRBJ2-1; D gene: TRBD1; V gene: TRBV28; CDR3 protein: CASSLPGQGSNEQFF; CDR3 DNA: TGTGCCAGCAGTCTACCGGGACAGGGCAGCAATGAGCAGTTCTTC
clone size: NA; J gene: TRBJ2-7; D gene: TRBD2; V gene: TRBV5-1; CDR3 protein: CASSLGLAGVRYEQYF; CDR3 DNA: TGCGCCAGCAGCTTGGGACTAGCGGGAGTAAGGTACGAGCAGTACTTC
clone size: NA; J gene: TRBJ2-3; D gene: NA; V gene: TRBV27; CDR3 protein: CASSPADTDTQYF; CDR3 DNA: TGTGCCAGCAGCCCAGCGGACACAGATACGCAGTATTTT
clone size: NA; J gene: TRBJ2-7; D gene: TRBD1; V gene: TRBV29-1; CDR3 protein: CSVERQGTTYEQYF; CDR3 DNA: TGCAGCGTTGAAAGACAGGGTACTACCTACGAGCAGTACTTC
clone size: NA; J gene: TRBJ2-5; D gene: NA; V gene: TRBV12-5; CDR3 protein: CASGSGQTQYF; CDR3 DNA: TGTGCTAGTGGCTCAGGCCAGACCCAGTACTTC
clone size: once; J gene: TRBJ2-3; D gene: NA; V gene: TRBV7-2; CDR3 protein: CASSFPPEGYTQYF; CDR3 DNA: TGTGCCAGCAGCTTTCCCCCGGAGGGGTATACGCAGTATTTT
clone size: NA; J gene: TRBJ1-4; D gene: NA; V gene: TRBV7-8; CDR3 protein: CASSLLSGATNEKLFF; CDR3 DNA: TGTGCCAGCAGCTTACTCTCTGGAGCAACTAATGAAAAACTGTTTTTT
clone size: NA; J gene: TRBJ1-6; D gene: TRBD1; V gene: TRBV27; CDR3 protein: CASSDPTGYNSPLHF; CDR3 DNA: TGTGCCAGCAGTGACCCGACAGGGTACAATTCACCCCTCCACTTT
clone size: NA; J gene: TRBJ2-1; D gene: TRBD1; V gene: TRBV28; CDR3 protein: CASSTRQGSSYNEQFF; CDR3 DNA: TGTGCCAGCAGTACACGACAGGGGAGCTCCTACAATGAGCAGTTCTTC
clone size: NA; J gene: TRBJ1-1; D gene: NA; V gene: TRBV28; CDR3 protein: CASSLSTLQAFF; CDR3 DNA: TGTGCCAGCAGTTTGTCTACCCTACAAGCTTTCTTT
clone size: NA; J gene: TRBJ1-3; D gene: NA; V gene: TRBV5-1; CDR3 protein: CASSPKQGRDGNTIYF; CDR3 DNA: TGCGCCAGCAGCCCGAAACAGGGACGGGATGGAAACACCATATATTTT
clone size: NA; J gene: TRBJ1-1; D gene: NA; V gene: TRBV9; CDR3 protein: CASSVGDSSFMNTEAFF; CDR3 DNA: TGTGCCAGCAGCGTAGGAGACAGCAGTTTCATGAACACTGAAGCTTTCTTT
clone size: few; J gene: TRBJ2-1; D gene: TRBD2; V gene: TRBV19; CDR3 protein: CASSTSGLDYNEQFF; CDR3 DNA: TGTGCCAGTAGCACCTCGGGACTAGACTACAATGAGCAGTTCTTC
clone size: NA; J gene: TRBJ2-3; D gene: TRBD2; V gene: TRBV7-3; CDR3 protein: CASSKALAGGVDTQYF; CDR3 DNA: TGTGCCAGCAGCAAGGCCCTAGCGGGAGGGGTAGATACGCAGTATTTT
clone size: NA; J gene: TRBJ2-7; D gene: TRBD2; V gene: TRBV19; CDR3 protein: CASSYGTSFAEQYF; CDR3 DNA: TGTGCCAGTAGTTACGGGACTAGTTTCGCCGAGCAGTACTTC
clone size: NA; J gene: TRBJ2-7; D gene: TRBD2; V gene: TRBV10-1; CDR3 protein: CASSPNRDWVAGTYEQYF; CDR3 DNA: TGCGCCAGCAGTCCAAACAGGGACTGGGTAGCGGGGACCTACGAGCAGTACTTC
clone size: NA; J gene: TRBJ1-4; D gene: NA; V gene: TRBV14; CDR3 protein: CASSRLGSSNEKLFF; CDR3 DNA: TGTGCCAGCAGCCGCCTTGGGAGCTCTAATGAAAAACTGTTTTTT
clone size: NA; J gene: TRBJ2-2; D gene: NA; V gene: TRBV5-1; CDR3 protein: CASSDLAPNTGELFF; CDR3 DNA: TGCGCCAGCAGTGACCTAGCGCCGAACACCGGGGAGCTGTTTTTT
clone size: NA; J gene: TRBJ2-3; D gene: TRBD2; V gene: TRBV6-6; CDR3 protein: CASSPPGLGTDTQYF; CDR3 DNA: TGTGCCAGCAGTCCCCCGGGACTAGGTACAGATACGCAGTATTTT
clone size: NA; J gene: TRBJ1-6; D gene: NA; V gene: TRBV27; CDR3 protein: CASSLSERFYNSPLHF; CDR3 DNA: TGTGCCAGCAGTTTATCGGAGAGGTTTTATAATTCACCCCTCCACTTT
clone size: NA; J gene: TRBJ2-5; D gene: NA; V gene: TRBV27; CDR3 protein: CASSLSRSGIISETQYF; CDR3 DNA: TGTGCCAGCAGTTTAAGTAGGTCAGGAATTATAAGTGAGACCCAGTACTTC
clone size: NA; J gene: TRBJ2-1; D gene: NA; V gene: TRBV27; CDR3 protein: CASSPPGAYNEQFF; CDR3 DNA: TGTGCCAGCAGTCCCCCAGGGGCCTACAATGAGCAGTTCTTC
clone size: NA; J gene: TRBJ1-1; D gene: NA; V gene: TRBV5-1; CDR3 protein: CASSLLNTEAFF; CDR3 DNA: TGCGCCAGCAGCCTTCTGAACACTGAAGCTTTCTTT
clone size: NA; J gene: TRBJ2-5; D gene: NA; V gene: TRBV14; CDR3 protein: CASSHLKETQYF; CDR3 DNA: TGTGCCAGCAGCCATCTAAAAGAGACCCAGTACTTC